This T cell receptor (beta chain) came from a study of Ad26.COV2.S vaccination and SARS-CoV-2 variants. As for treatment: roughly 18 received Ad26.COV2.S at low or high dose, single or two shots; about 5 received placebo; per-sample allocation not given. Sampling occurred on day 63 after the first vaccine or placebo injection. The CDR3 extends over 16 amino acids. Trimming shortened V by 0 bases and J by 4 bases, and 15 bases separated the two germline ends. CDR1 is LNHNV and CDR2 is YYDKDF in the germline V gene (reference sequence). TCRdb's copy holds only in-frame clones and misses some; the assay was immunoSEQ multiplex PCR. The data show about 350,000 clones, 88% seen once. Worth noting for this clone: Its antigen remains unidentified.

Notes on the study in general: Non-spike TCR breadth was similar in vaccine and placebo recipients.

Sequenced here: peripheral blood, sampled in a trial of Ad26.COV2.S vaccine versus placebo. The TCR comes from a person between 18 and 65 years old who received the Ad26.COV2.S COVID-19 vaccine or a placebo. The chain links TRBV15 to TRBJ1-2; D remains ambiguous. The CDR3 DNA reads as TGTGCCACCAGCAGAGATCCACACAAGGGAAGCTATGGCTACACCTTC. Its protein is CATSRDPHKGSYGYTF.